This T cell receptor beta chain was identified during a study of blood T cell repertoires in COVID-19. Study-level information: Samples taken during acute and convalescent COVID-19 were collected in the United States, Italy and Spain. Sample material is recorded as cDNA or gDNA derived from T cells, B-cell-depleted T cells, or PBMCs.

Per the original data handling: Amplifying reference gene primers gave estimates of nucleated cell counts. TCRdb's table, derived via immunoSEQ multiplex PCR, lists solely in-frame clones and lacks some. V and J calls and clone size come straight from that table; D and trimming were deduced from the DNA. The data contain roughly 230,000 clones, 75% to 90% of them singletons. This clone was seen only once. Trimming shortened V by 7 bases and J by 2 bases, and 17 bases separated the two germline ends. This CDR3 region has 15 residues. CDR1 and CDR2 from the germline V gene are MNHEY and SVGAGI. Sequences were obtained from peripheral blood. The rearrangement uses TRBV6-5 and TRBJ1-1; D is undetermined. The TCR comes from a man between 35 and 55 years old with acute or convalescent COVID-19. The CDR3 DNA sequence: TGTGCCAGCACCACTCCCCTGGGCCTAAACACTGAAGCTTTCTTT. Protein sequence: CASTTPLGLNTEAFF.